The 27 T cell receptor beta chains listed next were all sequenced from one sample in a study of CD8 T cells in Susac syndrome. Random hexamers were used to reverse transcribe the RNA input (about 0.5 to 1 ug). MiXCR, applied by TCRdb to the immunoSEQ multiplex PCR reads, yields one record per CDR3 protein. Of roughly 160,000 distinct CDR3 sequences listed, around 96% are singletons. The sequencing input was CD4+ T cells from PBMCs. These receptors were collected from a human donor in good health.

The V gene is TRBV5-6, the J gene TRBJ1-5; D unresolved. Per the germline V gene, CDR1 is SGHDT and CDR2 is YYEEEE. The germline V and J ends were trimmed by 2 bases and 2 bases, with 8 bases remaining between them. This CDR3 comprises 14 residues. The CDR3 sequence is CASSFYHRNQPQHF. The CDR3 DNA is TGTGCCAGCAGCTTTTATCATCGCAATCAGCCCCAGCATTTT. The entire variable domain, with the rest obtained from reference TRBV5-6 and TRBJ1-5, is as follows: DAGVTQSPTHLIKTRGQQVTLRCSPKSGHDTVSWYQQALGQGPQFIFQYYEEEERQRGNFPDRFSGHQFPNYSSELNVNALLLGDSALYLCASSFYHRNQPQHFGDGTRLSIL.

The V call is TRBV24-1, the J call TRBJ2-1; 14 bases are shared with TRBD2. Germline lookup yields CDR1 KGHDR and CDR2 SFDVKD. This CDR3 is built from 16 residues. Trimming cost V 10 bases and J 6 bases; bases outside gene matches: 10. CDR3 sequence: CATGAKGTSGSNEQFF. Written as DNA, the CDR3 is TGTGCCACAGGAGCTAAGGGGACTAGCGGGAGCAATGAGCAGTTCTTC.

This clonotype showed up just once. The chain recombines TRBV3-1 with TRBJ2-7, with 8 bases that match TRBD1. This CDR3 region has 17 residues. The trim removed 1 base at V and 4 bases at J, leaving 12 bases unmatched. From germline, CDR1 is LGHDT and CDR2 YNNKEL (reference sequence). CDR3 amino acids: CASSQVPPGTGGYEQYF. The CDR3 DNA follows: TGTGCCAGCAGCCAAGTACCCCCCGGGACAGGAGGGTACGAGCAGTACTTC.

This chain uses TRBV20-1 with TRBJ2-3; TRBD2 matches at 10 bases. Per the germline V gene, CDR1 is DFQATT and CDR2 is SNEGSKA (reference sequence). The ends lost 0 bases at V and 1 base at J; junction bases unmatched: 16. This CDR3 contains 20 residues. The CDR3 sequence is CSARDARASDSGGRTDTQYF. The CDR3 DNA sequence: TGCAGTGCTAGAGACGCCCGAGCTTCCGATAGCGGGGGGCGCACAGATACGCAGTATTTT.

The gene calls are TRBV30 and TRBJ2-7, with 10 nucleotides matching TRBD2. The germline V gene encodes CDR1 GTSNPN and CDR2 SVGIG (reference sequence). The length of the CDR3 is 13 residues. The J segment lost 3 bases and the V segment lost 8 bases, leaving 7 bases of the junction unmatched. CDR3 region: CAGQQRGGYEQYF. CDR3 DNA sequence: TGTGCCGGGCAGCAGCGGGGGGGCTACGAGCAGTACTTC.

The rearrangement links TRBV9 to TRBJ1-1; unclear D gene. Germline assignment: CDR1 SGDLS and CDR2 YYNGEE. This CDR3 is 14 amino acids long. V lost 0 bases, J lost 1 base, and 7 bases lay in between. The CDR3 DNA sequence: TGTGCCAGCAGCGTAGCGCCAGGGAACACTGAAGCTTTCTTT. Amino acids: CASSVAPGNTEAFF.

This rearrangement joins TRBV7-9 to TRBJ2-6; D remains unclear. Trimming shortened V by 5 bases and J by 0 bases, and 14 bases separated the two germline ends. Germline V gene data show CDR1 as SEHNR and CDR2 as FQNEAQ (reference sequence). CDR3 size: 17 residues. The CDR3 here is CASSPMTDSSGANVLTF. The DNA for the CDR3 is TGTGCCAGCAGCCCCATGACGGATAGCTCTGGGGCCAACGTCCTGACTTTC.

J is TRBJ2-7 and V is TRBV6-6, with D perhaps matching TRBD1 (5 bases). The V gene's germline CDR1 is MNHNY and CDR2 SVGAGI (reference sequence). The CDR3 has 14 residues. Trimming shortened V by 5 bases and J by 1 base, and 12 bases separated the two germline ends. The DNA for the CDR3 is TGTGCCAGCAGTACCATGGACAAATCCTACGAGCAGTACTTC. It is translated as CASSTMDKSYEQYF.

The CDR3 DNA reads as TGCAGTGCCGAAAGTCGGGACAGGAGCTCCTACGAGCAGTACTTC. Amino acid sequence: CSAESRDRSSYEQYF. This chain uses TRBV20-1 with TRBJ2-7; 8 bases fit TRBD1. The V and J ends lost 6 bases and 0 bases, in that order; junction bases with no gene match: 10. CDR1 is DFQATT and CDR2 is SNEGSKA in the germline V gene (reference sequence). The CDR3 spans 15 residues.

The table lists this clonotype with a count of one. This chain joins TRBV28 and TRBJ2-7, with D hard to call. CDR1 and CDR2 (germline): MDHEN, SYDVKM. The CDR3 loop spans 12 amino acids. Trimming removed 5 bases at V and 3 bases at J, with 8 bases between. CDR3 DNA: TGTGCCAGCAGTCACCCGGGCTACGAGCAGTACTTC. Residues: CASSHPGYEQYF. Using reference TRBV28 and TRBJ2-7 for the parts outside the CDR3, the full variable domain is DVKVTQSSRYLVKRTGEKVFLECVQDMDHENMFWYRQDPGLGLRLIYFSYDVKMKEKGDIPEGYSVSREKKERFSLILESASTNQTSMYLCASSHPGYEQYFGPGTRLTVT.

J is TRBJ1-1 and V is TRBV3-1, with D tentatively TRBD1 (6 bases). The germline V gene encodes CDR1 LGHDT and CDR2 YNNKEL (reference sequence). Trimming shortened V by 6 bases and J by 3 bases, and 17 bases separated the two germline ends. The CDR3 length is 15 residues. The CDR3 DNA reads TGTGCCAGCAGACTTCAGGGGCTTGTGGACACTGAAGCTTTCTTT. Protein sequence: CASRLQGLVDTEAFF.

The genes are TRBV20-1 and TRBJ2-3; weak D call: TRBD2 (6 bases). This CDR3 region has 9 residues. Germline loops: CDR1 DFQATT, CDR2 SNEGSKA (reference sequence). The CDR3 sequence: CSLGSTQYF. The CDR3 nucleotides are TGCAGCCTCGGGAGTACGCAGTATTTT.

The rearrangement joins TRBV7-9 to TRBJ2-5; the D gene is possibly TRBD2 (6 bases). CDR1 and CDR2 (germline): SEHNR, FQNEAQ (reference sequence). This CDR3 region has 15 residues. Trimming cost V 5 bases and J 2 bases, with 15 bases left between them. The CDR3 DNA is TGTGCCAGCAGCGTAGGATGGGGAGGACAAGAGACCCAGTACTTC. The encoded protein is CASSVGWGGQETQYF.

V usage is TRBV6-2 or TRBV6-3 and J usage is TRBJ1-5, with D maybe TRBD1 (5 bases). The CDR3 spans 12 residues. From germline, CDR1 is MNHEY and CDR2 SVGEGT. V lost 6 bases and J lost 5, with 8 bases in between. The CDR3 is CASRRGDQPQHF. The CDR3 DNA reads as TGTGCCAGCAGGCGAGGGGATCAGCCCCAGCATTTT.

This clonotype was seen just once. V and J are TRBV7-9 and TRBJ2-3, with 8 bases aligning to TRBD2. The CDR3 contains 16 residues. V trimming: 5 bases; J trimming: 6 bases; junction bases outside the gene matches: 13. Germline assignment: CDR1 SEHNR and CDR2 FQNEAQ (reference sequence). The CDR3 is CASSEGLGDLSDTQYF. The DNA of the CDR3 is TGTGCCAGCAGCGAGGGACTAGGGGATCTCTCCGATACGCAGTATTTT.

The chain is built from TRBV28 and TRBJ1-5; the D is unclear. CDR3 length: 12 residues. CDR1 and CDR2 from the germline V gene are MDHEN and SYDVKM. Trimming left V 7 bases short and J 0 bases short, with 4 bases between. For the CDR3, the DNA is TGTGCCAGCACAGTTAGCAATCAGCCCCAGCATTTT. It yields the protein CASTVSNQPQHF.

The chain uses TRBV29-1 and TRBJ2-5; no firm D call. V lost 6 bases, J lost 4 bases, and 12 bases lay in between. In germline, CDR1 is SQVTM, CDR2 ANQGSEA. The CDR3 runs 12 residues. In DNA, the CDR3 is TGCAGCGTCCTTGCGCTGACAGAGACCCAGTACTTC. Its translation: CSVLALTETQYF.

The rearrangement links TRBV4-3 to TRBJ2-1, with 8 bases identical to TRBD2. V gave up 2 bases and J gave up 0 bases; unmatched junction bases: 3. CDR3 length equals 16 residues. CDR1 and CDR2 from the germline V gene are LGHNA and YSLEER. In DNA form, the CDR3 reads TGCGCCAGCAGCCAACACAGCGGGAGCTCCTACAATGAGCAGTTCTTC. Encoded protein: CASSQHSGSSYNEQFF.

This clonotype was seen just once. The DNA of the CDR3 is TGTGCCAGCAGTTACCTGGGGGCAGGGGACGGCTACACCTTC. Amino acid sequence: CASSYLGAGDGYTF. The gene calls are TRBV6-6 and TRBJ1-2, with a weak D call TRBD1 (6 bases). Germline V gives CDR1 MNHNY, CDR2 SVGAGI (reference sequence). V was cut by 2 bases and J by 8 bases, with 15 bases left in between. The length of the CDR3 is 14 residues.

The chain has TRBV20-1 and TRBJ2-7; TRBD1 aligns across 7 bases. CDR3 length equals 15 residues. CDR1 and CDR2 (germline): DFQATT, SNEGSKA (reference sequence). The DNA for the CDR3 is TGCAGAAGTGGTTCCCTGGACAGGAGCAGCTACGAGCAGTACTTC. This sequence encodes CRSGSLDRSSYEQYF.

The chain carries TRBV6-2 or TRBV6-3 and TRBJ2-2, with D tentatively TRBD2 (5 bases). The CDR3 consists of 14 residues. The V and J ends lost 2 bases and 6 bases respectively, with 10 bases between them. Looked up from germline, CDR1 is MNHEY and CDR2 is SVGEGT. The CDR3 spells CASSYGAASGELFF. CDR3 nucleotides: TGTGCCAGCAGTTACGGAGCGGCCTCCGGGGAGCTGTTTTTT.

The rearrangement joins TRBV25-1 to TRBJ2-5, with a weak D call TRBD2 (6 bases). Germline V gives CDR1 MGHDK, CDR2 SYGVNS. V was clipped by 1 base and J by 5 bases, with 14 bases between them. The CDR3 spans 15 residues. CDR3 sequence reads: CASSESGPSVETQYF. The CDR3 nucleotides read TGTGCCAGCAGTGAATCTGGGCCTAGCGTGGAGACCCAGTACTTC.

V and J are TRBV29-1 and TRBJ1-2, with 7 bases identical to TRBD1. The J segment lost 1 base and the V segment lost 1 base, leaving 3 bases of the junction unmatched. The CDR3 sequence is 14 residues long. CDR1 and CDR2 from the germline V gene are SQVTM and ANQGSEA. CDR3 DNA: TGCAGCGTTGAAGGGGGGACAGATAACTATGGCTACACCTTC. Its protein product is CSVEGGTDNYGYTF.

The rearrangement uses TRBV2 and TRBJ2-7, with D possibly TRBD1 on 6 matching bases. The V gene's germline CDR1 is SNHLY and CDR2 FYNNEI. There are 14 residues in the CDR3. V lost 0 bases and J lost 5, with 11 bases in between. The CDR3 is CASSEARGSHEQYF. Here the CDR3 DNA reads TGTGCCAGCAGTGAAGCCAGGGGATCCCACGAGCAGTACTTC.

This rearrangement joins TRBV19 to TRBJ1-5; D unclear. CDR1 is LNHDA and CDR2 is SQIVND in the germline V gene (reference sequence). V lost 5 bases and J 5 bases, leaving 19 bases between the germline ends. The CDR3 has 16 residues. CDR3 region: CASSPPGILKDQPQHF. The CDR3 DNA is TGTGCCAGTAGTCCCCCCGGGATCCTCAAGGATCAGCCCCAGCATTTT.

This clonotype was seen once. V is TRBV30 and J is TRBJ2-7; D might be TRBD1 (5 bases). Germline V CDR1 and CDR2: GTSNPN, SVGIG (reference sequence). Trimming took off 3 bases at V and 2 bases at J, with 11 bases between the two ends. This CDR3 is 13 amino acids long. CDR3 DNA: TGTGCCTGGAGCCGGGCAGGGCCCTACGAGCAGTACTTC. Encoded protein: CAWSRAGPYEQYF.

V gene TRBV29-1 combines with J gene TRBJ1-1, with D unclear. Germline V gene sequence: CDR1 SQVTM, CDR2 ANQGSEA. Trimming left V 4 bases short and J 0 bases short, with 12 bases between. The CDR3 runs 14 residues. The CDR3 spells CSVGPRQLNTEAFF. The CDR3 DNA reads TGCAGCGTTGGGCCACGACAATTGAACACTGAAGCTTTCTTT.